This record looks at one T cell receptor (beta chain) sequence and its context. Clones were sequenced by immunoSEQ multiplex PCR, and TCRdb holds only the in-frame ones, with some missing. Here the sample spans more than 45,000 clones, roughly 83% being singletons. The CDR3 is 15 amino acids. V was clipped by 6 bases and J by 4 bases, with 18 bases between them. Germline CDR1 and CDR2: MNHEY and SVGAGI. The data are from a study of lymphopenia after photon versus proton radiotherapy. The specimen comprised peripheral blood, sampled from a patient treated with proton-based radiotherapy. This receptor was identified in a man between 60 and 75 years old with pancreatic cancer. The chain has TRBV6-5 and TRBJ1-2, with D perhaps TRBD1 (6 bases). The CDR3 coding sequence is TGTGCCAGCAGAACCTCGGCGGGGGGCTTCTATGGCTACACCTTC. Its translation: CASRTSAGGFYGYTF.